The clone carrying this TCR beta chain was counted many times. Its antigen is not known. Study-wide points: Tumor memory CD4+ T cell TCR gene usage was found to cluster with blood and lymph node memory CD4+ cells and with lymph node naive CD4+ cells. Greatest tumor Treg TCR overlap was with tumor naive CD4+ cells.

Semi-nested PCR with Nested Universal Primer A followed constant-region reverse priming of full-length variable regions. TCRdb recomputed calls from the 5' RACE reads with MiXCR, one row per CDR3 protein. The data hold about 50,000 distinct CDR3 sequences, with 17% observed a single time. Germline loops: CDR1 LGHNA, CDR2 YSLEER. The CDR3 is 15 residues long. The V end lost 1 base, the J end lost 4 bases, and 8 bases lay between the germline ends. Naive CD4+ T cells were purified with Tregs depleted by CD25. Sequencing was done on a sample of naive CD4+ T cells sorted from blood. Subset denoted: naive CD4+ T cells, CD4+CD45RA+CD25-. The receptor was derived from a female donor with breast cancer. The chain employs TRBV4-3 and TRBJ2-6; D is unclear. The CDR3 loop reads CASSQGRAGANVLTF. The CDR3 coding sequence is TGCGCCAGCAGCCAAGGAAGAGCGGGGGCCAACGTCCTGACTTTC.